This T cell receptor beta chain was captured by sequencing in a study of Tregs in tolerant kidney transplant recipients. Unstimulated regulatory T cells (CD4+CD25+CD127-), CD4+CD25- non-regulatory cells, CD4 and CD8 cells were FACS-sorted from thawed PBMCs. Trimming shortened V by 6 bases and J by 2 bases, and 12 bases separated the two germline ends. The CDR3 runs 14 residues. The germline gives CDR1 SEHNR, CDR2 FQNEAQ (reference sequence). Only in-frame clones appear in the TCRdb table, and some are missing; sequencing was by immunoSEQ multiplex PCR. The sample consists of 85,000 to 100,000 clones, under 95% of them appearing once. Study-level findings and limits: Donor-specific Treg expansion exceeded global Treg expansion in tolerant patients, suggesting antigen drive. Expanding Tregs on activated donor B cells appeared to best identify donor-specific TCRbeta clones. For some patients, primers changed over time, blocking nucleotide-level comparison.

A remark on this clone: Its antigen is as yet unknown.

V and J are TRBV7-9 and TRBJ2-3; D unclear. The specimen comprised CD4+ T cells from blood, sampled before the transplant. The clonotype was recovered from a human donor who received a combined kidney and bone marrow transplant. The CDR3 sequence: CASSQTTSTDTQYF. CDR3 in DNA: TGTGCCAGCAGTCAAACTACTTCCACAGATACGCAGTATTTT.